These T cell receptor beta chains were read from a single sample in a study of chemoradiotherapy in HPV16-positive cancers. Some clones are missing from TCRdb's copy, which holds only in-frame ones; the method was immunoSEQ multiplex PCR. The sample lists more than 7,500 clones, about 79% occurring once. This specimen was acquired from a patient who underwent chemoradiotherapy. The receptors come from a human donor with HPV-associated anogenital cancer. CDR3s include the opening cysteine and the closing phenylalanine or tryptophan. The order of the fields is CDR3 DNA, CDR3 protein, V gene, D gene, J gene, clone size. The D gene is left open where the match is weak. Clone size is stated in some rows and not others, as once, few, many or a class when expanded.

CDR3 DNA: TGTGCCAGCAGCCAACAGTGGGAGCAAGAGACCCAGTACTTC
CDR3 protein: CASSQQWEQETQYF
V gene: TRBV11-2
D gene: .
J gene: TRBJ2-5
clone size: once

CDR3 DNA: TGTGCCAGCAGCTTAGTGACGGTGGCCCTCACAGATACGCAGTATTTT
CDR3 protein: CASSLVTVALTDTQYF
V gene: TRBV7-6
D gene: .
J gene: TRBJ2-3
clone size: once

CDR3 DNA: TGTGCCTGGAGTTCTGGTACTGCGGCCAAAAACATTCAGTACTTC
CDR3 protein: CAWSSGTAAKNIQYF
V gene: TRBV30
D gene: .
J gene: TRBJ2-4
clone size: .

CDR3 DNA: TGCGCCAGCAGCTTGGGACAGGAGAACACTGAAGCTTTCTTT
CDR3 protein: CASSLGQENTEAFF
V gene: TRBV5-1
D gene: .
J gene: TRBJ1-1
clone size: .

CDR3 DNA: TGCGCCAGCAGCAGGTCTGGGGACTCTGGGGCCAACGTCCTGACTTTC
CDR3 protein: CASSRSGDSGANVLTF
V gene: TRBV5-1
D gene: .
J gene: TRBJ2-6
clone size: .

CDR3 DNA: TGTGCCAGCAGCTTAGAGGGGGCCCGGGAGACCCAGTACTTC
CDR3 protein: CASSLEGARETQYF
V gene: TRBV7-6
D gene: TRBD1
J gene: TRBJ2-5
clone size: .

CDR3 DNA: TGTGCTAGCAGCTTTCAGGGGGTAGGAGACGGCTACACCTTC
CDR3 protein: CASSFQGVGDGYTF
V gene: TRBV7-7
D gene: TRBD1
J gene: TRBJ1-2
clone size: .

CDR3 DNA: TGTGCCAGCGCCCAAGCGGGACAGGGAACCTACGAGCAGTACTTC
CDR3 protein: CASAQAGQGTYEQYF
V gene: TRBV2
D gene: TRBD1
J gene: TRBJ2-7
clone size: .

CDR3 DNA: TGTGCCAGCAGCTTAGGTGGGGGGCGGAATTCACCCCTCCACTTT
CDR3 protein: CASSLGGGRNSPLHF
V gene: TRBV11-3
D gene: .
J gene: TRBJ1-6
clone size: few

CDR3 DNA: TGTGCCAGCAGCTTAGGACTAGCGGGGAGTCCAAGCTCCGGGGAGCTGTTTTTT
CDR3 protein: CASSLGLAGSPSSGELFF
V gene: TRBV7-7
D gene: TRBD2
J gene: TRBJ2-2
clone size: .

CDR3 DNA: TGTGCCAGCTCACGACTAGCGGGGGCCTCCACCGGGGAGCTGTTTTTT
CDR3 protein: CASSRLAGASTGELFF
V gene: TRBV18
D gene: TRBD2
J gene: TRBJ2-2
clone size: .

CDR3 DNA: TGCGCCAGCAGCCCTGGACATGAAGGCATGGCTGATTTCTTT
CDR3 protein: CASSPGHEGMADFF
V gene: TRBV5-1
D gene: .
J gene: TRBJ1-1
clone size: few

CDR3 DNA: TGTGCCAGCAGAGTACAGGCTTTTGACACTGAAGCTTTCTTT
CDR3 protein: CASRVQAFDTEAFF
V gene: TRBV6-5
D gene: .
J gene: TRBJ1-1
clone size: .

CDR3 DNA: TGTGCCAGCAGTCGATTGGGGAGGGGCGTGGACGAGCAGTACTTC
CDR3 protein: CASSRLGRGVDEQYF
V gene: TRBV7-2
D gene: TRBD2
J gene: TRBJ2-7
clone size: .

CDR3 DNA: TGTGCCAGCAGTTCCCCCCCCACAGGCCCTAAAGCTTTCTTT
CDR3 protein: CASSSPPTGPKAFF
V gene: TRBV28
D gene: .
J gene: TRBJ1-1
clone size: once

CDR3 DNA: TGTGCCAGCAGCGGAAACAGGGGAACTAACTATGGCTACACCTTC
CDR3 protein: CASSGNRGTNYGYTF
V gene: TRBV7-9
D gene: TRBD1
J gene: TRBJ1-2
clone size: .

CDR3 DNA: TGTGCCAGCAGCTTCGTCAAGAGCGGGCTCTACAATGAGCAGTTCTTC
CDR3 protein: CASSFVKSGLYNEQFF
V gene: TRBV11-2
D gene: .
J gene: TRBJ2-1
clone size: .

CDR3 DNA: TGTGCCAGCTCAGAGACCGAGGCCTACGAGCAGTACTTC
CDR3 protein: CASSETEAYEQYF
V gene: TRBV18
D gene: .
J gene: TRBJ2-7
clone size: .

CDR3 DNA: TGTGCCAGCAGATCCGACTGGAATCAGCCCCAGCATTTT
CDR3 protein: CASRSDWNQPQHF
V gene: TRBV5-5
D gene: .
J gene: TRBJ1-5
clone size: .

CDR3 DNA: TGTGCCAGCTCACAGGGTTGGGGAGATACGCAGTATTTT
CDR3 protein: CASSQGWGDTQYF
V gene: TRBV14
D gene: .
J gene: TRBJ2-3
clone size: .

CDR3 DNA: TGTGCCAGCAGCTTAGCGGTCCCAACCGACGACAATGAGCAGTTCTTC
CDR3 protein: CASSLAVPTDDNEQFF
V gene: TRBV7-9
D gene: .
J gene: TRBJ2-1
clone size: once

CDR3 DNA: TGTGCCAGCAGTTACGCGACTAGCGTCTCCTACAATGAGCAGTTCTTC
CDR3 protein: CASSYATSVSYNEQFF
V gene: TRBV6-5
D gene: TRBD2
J gene: TRBJ2-1
clone size: .

CDR3 DNA: TGCAGCGTTAGTTTGGGGGCCACTTCCTACGAGCAGTACTTC
CDR3 protein: CSVSLGATSYEQYF
V gene: TRBV29-1
D gene: .
J gene: TRBJ2-7
clone size: .

CDR3 DNA: TGTGCCAGCAGCGTAGGTCTTCAGGGAAGTACACAAGAGACCCAGTACTTC
CDR3 protein: CASSVGLQGSTQETQYF
V gene: TRBV9
D gene: .
J gene: TRBJ2-5
clone size: once

CDR3 DNA: TGTGCCAGCAGCTTAGACGGGACAAGGGTTGAGCAGTTCTTC
CDR3 protein: CASSLDGTRVEQFF
V gene: TRBV11-2
D gene: .
J gene: TRBJ2-1
clone size: once

CDR3 DNA: TGTGCCACCTCGGACTCAGGTTCACCCCTCCACTTT
CDR3 protein: CATSDSGSPLHF
V gene: TRBV6-5
D gene: .
J gene: TRBJ1-6
clone size: .

CDR3 DNA: TGTGCCAGCAGTTTTTCGGGGGGCGGATTGAACACTGAAGCTTTCTTT
CDR3 protein: CASSFSGGGLNTEAFF
V gene: TRBV6-5
D gene: .
J gene: TRBJ1-1
clone size: .

CDR3 DNA: TGTGCCAGCAGCCCTCTCGGGACTCCTGGAGATGGCTACACCTTC
CDR3 protein: CASSPLGTPGDGYTF
V gene: TRBV7-2
D gene: .
J gene: TRBJ1-2
clone size: .

CDR3 DNA: TGTGCCAGCAGCCCCCAGGGGTTGGCCACAGATACGCAGTATTTT
CDR3 protein: CASSPQGLATDTQYF
V gene: TRBV5-8
D gene: .
J gene: TRBJ2-3
clone size: .

CDR3 DNA: TGTGCCAGCAATTCCAGGACGATAGCGAACGAGCAGTACTTC
CDR3 protein: CASNSRTIANEQYF
V gene: TRBV2
D gene: .
J gene: TRBJ2-7
clone size: few

CDR3 DNA: TGTGCCAGCAGACCCATCAGCGGGGCGGCGGCAGATACGCAGTATTTT
CDR3 protein: CASRPISGAAADTQYF
V gene: TRBV5-5
D gene: TRBD2
J gene: TRBJ2-3
clone size: .

CDR3 DNA: TGCGCCAGCAGCCACGGGACAGGGGAATGGTATCGGGCTGAAGCTTTCTTT
CDR3 protein: CASSHGTGEWYRAEAFF
V gene: TRBV5-1
D gene: TRBD1
J gene: TRBJ1-1
clone size: .

CDR3 DNA: TGTGCCAGCAGTCTGAGCGGGGGCCTTTACAATGAGCAGTTCTTC
CDR3 protein: CASSLSGGLYNEQFF
V gene: TRBV5-6
D gene: TRBD2
J gene: TRBJ2-1
clone size: .

CDR3 DNA: TGCGCCAGCAGCAAAGGACAGGGCGGTAGCTCACCCCTCCACTTT
CDR3 protein: CASSKGQGGSSPLHF
V gene: TRBV5-1
D gene: TRBD1
J gene: TRBJ1-6
clone size: .

CDR3 DNA: TGTGCCAGTAGTATAGCAGGAGGACAGGTTTACGAGCAGTACTTC
CDR3 protein: CASSIAGGQVYEQYF
V gene: TRBV19
D gene: TRBD1
J gene: TRBJ2-7
clone size: .

CDR3 DNA: TGCGCCAGCAGCTTGGCATTAGCGGGCGCCAATGAGCAGTTCTTC
CDR3 protein: CASSLALAGANEQFF
V gene: TRBV5-1
D gene: TRBD2
J gene: TRBJ2-1
clone size: .

CDR3 DNA: TGTGCCAGCAGCCGCCTAGCGCCCACAGATACGCAGTATTTT
CDR3 protein: CASSRLAPTDTQYF
V gene: TRBV7-7
D gene: .
J gene: TRBJ2-3
clone size: .

CDR3 DNA: TGTGCCAGCTACACCCGACGTGAATCCACCGGGGAGCTGTTTTTT
CDR3 protein: CASYTRRESTGELFF
V gene: TRBV6-6
D gene: .
J gene: TRBJ2-2
clone size: .

CDR3 DNA: TGTGCCAGCAGCTTGGGTCGAACTCTCTACGAGCAGTACTTC
CDR3 protein: CASSLGRTLYEQYF
V gene: TRBV5-6
D gene: .
J gene: TRBJ2-7
clone size: .

CDR3 DNA: TGTGCCAGCAGACCCCCAGAAACCTCTGGAAACACCATATATTTT
CDR3 protein: CASRPPETSGNTIYF
V gene: TRBV6-6
D gene: .
J gene: TRBJ1-3
clone size: .

CDR3 DNA: TGTGCCAGCAGCCAAGAGAGACTAGCAGTTAGCGAGCTGTTTTTT
CDR3 protein: CASSQERLAVSELFF
V gene: TRBV4-2
D gene: TRBD2
J gene: TRBJ2-2
clone size: .

CDR3 DNA: TGTGCCAGCAATCCTAGCGGGCGAACAGATACGCAGTATTTT
CDR3 protein: CASNPSGRTDTQYF
V gene: TRBV6-1
D gene: TRBD2
J gene: TRBJ2-3
clone size: .

CDR3 DNA: TGTGCCAGCAGCTTCGTAGGTATAGGGGTACGCGAGCAGTACTTC
CDR3 protein: CASSFVGIGVREQYF
V gene: TRBV5-4
D gene: .
J gene: TRBJ2-7
clone size: few

CDR3 DNA: TGTGCCAGCAGTGACATTACCTATGGCTACACCTTC
CDR3 protein: CASSDITYGYTF
V gene: TRBV25-1
D gene: .
J gene: TRBJ1-2
clone size: .

CDR3 DNA: TGTGCCAGCAGCAAAGGTTGGCGGCCGAACACCGGGGAGCTGTTTTTT
CDR3 protein: CASSKGWRPNTGELFF
V gene: TRBV21-1
D gene: .
J gene: TRBJ2-2
clone size: few

CDR3 DNA: TGCGCCAGCAGCTCCCTGGGACAGGCAGGGGGCGAGCAGTACTTC
CDR3 protein: CASSSLGQAGGEQYF
V gene: TRBV5-1
D gene: TRBD1
J gene: TRBJ2-7
clone size: .

CDR3 DNA: TGTGCCAGCAGCGAACCGACAGGGCACACTGAAGCTTTCTTT
CDR3 protein: CASSEPTGHTEAFF
V gene: TRBV9
D gene: TRBD1
J gene: TRBJ1-1
clone size: .

CDR3 DNA: TGTGCCAGCAGCCCTGGGTACAGGGGATATGGCTACACCTTC
CDR3 protein: CASSPGYRGYGYTF
V gene: TRBV7-6
D gene: TRBD1
J gene: TRBJ1-2
clone size: .

CDR3 DNA: TGTGCCACCGATCCCGGGGGGGTTTACAATGAGCAGTTCTTC
CDR3 protein: CATDPGGVYNEQFF
V gene: TRBV19
D gene: TRBD2
J gene: TRBJ2-1
clone size: .

CDR3 DNA: TGTGCCAGCAGCTTGACAGGGGACCCCTGGGATGGCTACACCTTC
CDR3 protein: CASSLTGDPWDGYTF
V gene: TRBV6-5
D gene: TRBD1
J gene: TRBJ1-2
clone size: few

CDR3 DNA: TGTGCCAGCTCGGACAGGGACTATGGCTACACCTTC
CDR3 protein: CASSDRDYGYTF
V gene: TRBV6-1
D gene: TRBD1
J gene: TRBJ1-2
clone size: .